Presented here are 17 T cell receptor beta chains from one specimen sequenced in a study of cytomegalovirus exposure and HLA in healthy donors. PCR employed 60 Vbeta and 13 Jbeta primers. Libraries were prepared by immunoSEQ multiplex PCR; TCRdb keeps only in-frame clonotypes and omits some of them. The table has over 150,000 clones, around 72% seen once; the top ten hold over 1.2%. Input material: PBMCs. All receptors come from a man between 18 and 29 years old in good health and CMV-seronegative.

The chain employs TRBV21-1 and TRBJ1-2. TRBV21-1 has pseudogene status. The CDR3 runs to 15 residues. CDR3: CASSKEREGIYGYTF. CDR3 DNA sequence: TGTGCCAGCAGCAAAGAGAGGGAGGGGATCTATGGCTACACCTTC.

In its sample, this clone was seen a few times. CDR3 coding DNA: TGTGCCAGCAGCCGGACAGGGGAAGACACCATATATTTT. This sequence encodes CASSRTGEDTIYF. The chain employs TRBV7-9 and TRBJ1-3, with TRBD1 matching 9 bases. The CDR3 loop spans 13 amino acids. CDR1 and CDR2 from the germline V gene are SEHNR and FQNEAQ (reference sequence). The J segment lost 8 bases and the V segment lost 5 bases, leaving 4 bases of the junction unmatched.

The V and J genes are TRBV5-1 and TRBJ2-1, with TRBD2 matching 7 bases. The CDR3 sequence is 14 residues long. CDR1 SGHRS and CDR2 YFSETQ come from the germline V gene. The V gene end was trimmed by 3 bases and the J gene end by 7 bases; junction bases not matched to a gene: 7. The CDR3 is CASSWGWRENEQFF. CDR3 nucleotide sequence: TGCGCCAGCAGCTGGGGATGGCGGGAGAATGAGCAGTTCTTC.

The chain couples TRBV5-4 to TRBJ2-5; D gene unclear. Trimming pared 3 bases from V and 1 base from J, leaving 10 bases between. In germline, CDR1 is SGHNT, CDR2 YYREEE (reference sequence). This CDR3 is built from 14 residues. The chain's CDR3 is CASSSITSQETQYF. In DNA, the CDR3 is TGTGCCAGCAGCTCCATCACAAGCCAAGAGACCCAGTACTTC.

This chain uses TRBV18 with TRBJ2-5, with D unclear. CDR3 length: 15 residues. The V end was cut by 1 base, the J end by 2 bases, with 11 bases between. Germline assignment: CDR1 KGHSH and CDR2 LQKENI. The CDR3 DNA sequence: TGTGCCAGCTCACCACTAACAGAGAAGCAAGAGACCCAGTACTTC. Translated, it gives CASSPLTEKQETQYF.

As to this clone: At one of its ends the junction is not consistent with the germline gene, which may arise from a read error. The chain employs TRBV7-6 and TRBJ2-7; D gene ambiguous. The CDR3 spans 12 residues. Germline V gene lookup returns CDR1 SGHVS and CDR2 FNYEAQ. CDR3 nucleotides: TGTGTCAGCCCCCACTACTCCTACGAGCAGTACTTC. Translating gives CVSPHYSYEQYF.

The rearrangement uses TRBV7-2 and TRBJ1-1; D unresolved. CDR1 and CDR2 (germline): SGHTA, FQGNSA. The CDR3 has 14 amino acids. V shed 4 bases and J shed 1 base, with 10 bases lying between them. This CDR3 reads CASSSAGRNTEAFF. The CDR3 nucleotides are TGTGCCAGCAGCTCCGCCGGGAGGAACACTGAAGCTTTCTTT.

The chain uses TRBV5-1 and TRBJ2-5; 13 bases map to TRBD2. Germline CDR1 SGHRS, CDR2 YFSETQ. Trimming removed 0 bases from V and 5 bases from J; junction bases left unmatched: 4. The CDR3 has 16 residues. CDR3 DNA sequence: TGCGCCAGCAGCTTGGGGGGACTAGCGGGGCGTGAGACCCAGTACTTC. Protein sequence: CASSLGGLAGRETQYF.

The J gene is TRBJ2-5, the V gene TRBV9; D not resolved. Germline assignment: CDR1 SGDLS and CDR2 YYNGEE. V dropped 4 bases and J dropped 0 bases, with 7 bases sitting between them. The CDR3 spans 13 residues. This CDR3 is CASSSQYQETQYF. The CDR3 nucleotides are TGTGCCAGCAGCTCCCAGTACCAAGAGACCCAGTACTTC.

The V gene is TRBV2, the J gene TRBJ1-5, with TRBD1 as a possible D gene (5 bases). CDR3 length: 17 residues. Trimming took 6 bases from V and 2 from J, leaving 20 bases between them. Germline V gene lookup returns CDR1 SNHLY and CDR2 FYNNEI. The CDR3 region is CASSTPGGGVGNQPQHF. The CDR3 DNA reads as TGTGCCAGCAGCACCCCGGGGGGGGGTGTTGGCAATCAGCCCCAGCATTTT.

The chain uses TRBV4-3 and TRBJ1-5; tentative D call: TRBD1 (6 bases). The CDR3 runs 17 residues. Trimming took 0 bases from V and 0 from J, leaving 12 bases between them. The V gene's germline CDR1 is LGHNA and CDR2 YSLEER. The CDR3 region has the DNA TGCGCCAGCAGCCAAGATCTGCGGACAGATAGCAATCAGCCCCAGCATTTT. It specifies CASSQDLRTDSNQPQHF.

The rearrangement links TRBV6-5 to TRBJ2-3; 9 bases are a match to TRBD2. The CDR3 runs 14 residues. Germline V gene lookup returns CDR1 MNHEY and CDR2 SVGAGI. V trimming: 5 bases; J trimming: 6 bases; junction bases outside the gene matches: 6. CDR3 sequence: CASSLAGRPDTQYF. The CDR3 nucleotides are TGTGCCAGCAGTCTAGCGGGACGCCCTGATACGCAGTATTTT.

V usage is TRBV11-2 and J usage is TRBJ2-7, with 12 bases fitting TRBD2. V trimming: 1 base; J trimming: 13 bases; junction bases outside the gene matches: 8. The CDR3 has 14 residues. CDR1 and CDR2 (germline): SGHAT, FQNNGV. CDR3 nucleotide sequence: TGTGCCAGCAGCTTAGCCGATCGGACTAGCGGGATTTACTTC. Its translation is CASSLADRTSGIYF.

The CDR3 loop reads CASSLQGRGLEDTQYF. The CDR3 region has the DNA TGCGCCAGCAGCTTGCAGGGCAGGGGGCTTGAAGATACGCAGTATTTT. The chain is built from TRBV5-1 and TRBJ2-3, with 8 bases lining up with TRBD1. The CDR3 spans 16 residues. The V gene end was trimmed by 1 base and the J gene end by 5 bases; junction bases not matched to a gene: 9. Germline CDR1 reads SGHRS; CDR2 reads YFSETQ. The full variable domain, completed using reference TRBV5-1 and TRBJ2-3, is KAGVTQTPRYLIKTRGQQVTLSCSPISGHRSVSWYQQTPGQGLQFLFEYFSETQRNKGNFPGRFSGRQFSNSRSEMNVSTLELGDSALYLCASSLQGRGLEDTQYFGPGTRLTVL.

The chain uses TRBV7-6 and TRBJ2-1, with D perhaps matching TRBD2 (5 bases). The CDR3 runs to 17 residues. Germline-derived CDR1 and CDR2 are SGHVS and FNYEAQ. Trimming took off 3 bases at V and 7 bases at J, with 22 bases between the two ends. The chain's CDR3 is CASSFRLALGYPNEQFF. In DNA, the CDR3 is TGTGCCAGCAGCTTTCGATTAGCACTAGGGTACCCTAATGAGCAGTTCTTC.

This clone has a handful of counts. The genes are TRBV7-2 and TRBJ2-1; a weak D match, TRBD1 (6 bases). The CDR3 sequence is 14 residues long. Germline V gives CDR1 SGHTA, CDR2 FQGNSA. V lost 5 bases to trimming and J lost 8 bases, with 16 bases between them. This CDR3 reads CASSPMGNRDEQFF. CDR3 sequence (DNA): TGTGCCAGCAGCCCGATGGGAAACAGGGATGAGCAGTTCTTC.

V is TRBV7-7 and J is TRBJ2-5; D uncertain. Per the germline V gene, CDR1 is SSHAT and CDR2 is FNYEAQ (reference sequence). This CDR3 is 15 amino acids long. With 5 bases removed from V and 5 bases from J, the gap between germline ends came to 18 bases. Here the CDR3 reads CASSESFGEWETQYF. Written as DNA, the CDR3 is TGTGCCAGCAGCGAAAGCTTTGGTGAATGGGAGACCCAGTACTTC.